This TCR beta chain was retrieved from a study of T-cell reconstitution after alpha-beta-depleted transplantation in children. Regarding the study as a whole: Roughly two months post-transplant, alpha-beta T cells reportedly originated from several hundred graft clones that had expanded. The origin of high day-60 TCRbeta diversity in some patients lay in surviving recipient T cells and thymic progenitors. A year had passed since transplant, and T-cell counts and diversity by then came mostly from newly produced T cells.

The library targeted TCRbeta and was prepared with unique molecular identifiers. TCRdb re-called the PCR reads through MiXCR, storing one row per CDR3 protein. This table holds hundreds of thousands of distinct CDR3 sequences, around 13% found once. Per germline, CDR1 SGHKS and CDR2 YYEKEE (reference sequence). CDR3 length: 14 amino acids. To note about this clonotype: The antigen is undetermined. A read error may account for a junction end that differs from germline.

This clonotype originated in a girl aged 2 to 9 with congenital amegakaryocytic thrombocytopenia, due to receive a stem cell transplant. V gene TRBV5-5 combines with J gene TRBJ1-1; D ambiguous. The source was PBMCs, collected before TCRalphabeta/CD19-depleted stem cell transplant. For the CDR3, the DNA is TGTGCCAGCAGACCCCCAGACCTGAACACTGCAGCTTTCTTT. Its translation: CASRPPDLNTAAFF.